This is a list of T cell receptor beta chains from one sample in a study of OX40 agonist ivuxolimab in advanced cancers. Using immunoSEQ multiplex PCR, the repertoire was profiled, and TCRdb retains in-frame clones only, with some absent. The sample shows approximately 49,000 clones, 84% of them seen only once. Sequenced material: CD4+ or CD8+ T cells sorted from blood, taken in a trial of the OX40 agonist ivuxolimab. The receptor source for this set is an adult with an advanced solid tumor such as melanoma, head and neck, liver or kidney cancer. Each CDR3 is given with its conserved first and last residue. A D gene is named only where the DNA matches it firmly. For some rows the clone size is stated as once, few or many, or as a class when expanded; others skip it.

D gene,J gene,V gene,clone size,CDR3 protein,CDR3 DNA
.,TRBJ2-1,TRBV19,.,CASSATDSYPSYNEQFF,TGTGCCAGTAGTGCCACGGACAGCTACCCTTCCTACAATGAGCAGTTCTTC
.,TRBJ1-3,TRBV4-2,few,CASSQGRESALGNTIYF,TGTGCCAGCAGCCAAGGTCGGGAGTCGGCTCTGGGAAACACCATATATTTT
TRBD2,TRBJ2-7,TRBV9,.,CASSGLGGYEQYF,TGTGCCAGCTCGGGACTAGGTGGTTACGAGCAGTACTTC
.,TRBJ2-1,TRBV19,.,CASSIGDGYNEQFF,TGTGCCAGTAGTATAGGGGACGGGTACAATGAGCAGTTCTTC
TRBD2,TRBJ2-2,TRBV9,.,CASSVTGGRTGELFF,TGTGCCAGCAGCGTGACGGGAGGGCGCACCGGGGAGCTGTTTTTT
.,TRBJ2-7,TRBV2,.,CASSEARTEPYEQYF,TGTGCCAGCAGTGAAGCGAGGACAGAGCCCTACGAGCAGTACTTC
.,TRBJ1-5,TRBV30,.,CAWSSYNQPQHF,TGTGCCTGGAGCTCTTACAATCAGCCCCAGCATTTT
.,TRBJ1-5,TRBV4-3,.,CASSPFYSSNQPQHF,TGCGCCAGCAGCCCTTTTTACTCCAGCAATCAGCCCCAGCATTTT
.,TRBJ2-5,TRBV28,.,CASSLIGAGFQETQYF,TGTGCCAGCAGTTTAATTGGTGCCGGATTCCAAGAGACCCAGTACTTC
.,TRBJ2-7,TRBV19,.,CASSIGTVYEQYF,TGTGCCAGTAGTATAGGGACAGTCTACGAGCAGTACTTC
TRBD2,TRBJ2-5,TRBV13,.,CASSLLGRGEEETQYF,TGTGCCAGCAGCCTACTAGGGAGGGGTGAAGAAGAGACCCAGTACTTC
.,TRBJ2-7,TRBV5-4,.,CASSPPGGPAYEQYF,TGTGCCAGCAGCCCTCCCGGGGGCCCCGCCTACGAGCAGTACTTC
.,TRBJ1-2,TRBV7-6,.,CASSPESSWGAEGYTF,TGTGCCAGCAGCCCCGAGAGCTCGTGGGGCGCGGAAGGCTACACCTTC
.,TRBJ2-3,TRBV28,few,CASSLPSADTQYF,TGTGCCAGCAGCCTCCCTAGCGCAGATACGCAGTATTTT
TRBD1,TRBJ1-2,TRBV19,.,CASSIGQGRFNYGYTF,TGTGCCAGTAGTATCGGACAGGGGAGGTTTAACTATGGCTACACCTTC
TRBD1,TRBJ1-1,TRBV7-9,.,CASSTTGMNTEAFF,TGTGCCAGCAGCACGACAGGGATGAACACTGAAGCTTTCTTT